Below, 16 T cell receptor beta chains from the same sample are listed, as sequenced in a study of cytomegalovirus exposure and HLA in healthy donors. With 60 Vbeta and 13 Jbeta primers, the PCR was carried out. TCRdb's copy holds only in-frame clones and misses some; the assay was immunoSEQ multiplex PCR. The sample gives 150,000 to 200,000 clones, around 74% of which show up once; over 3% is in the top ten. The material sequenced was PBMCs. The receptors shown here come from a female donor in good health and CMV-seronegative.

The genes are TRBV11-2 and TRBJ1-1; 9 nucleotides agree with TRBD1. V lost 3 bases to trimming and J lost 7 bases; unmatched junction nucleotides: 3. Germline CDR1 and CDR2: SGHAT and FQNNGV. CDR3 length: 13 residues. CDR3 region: CASSLGTGLEAFF. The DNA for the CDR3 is TGTGCCAGCAGCTTGGGGACAGGGCTTGAAGCTTTCTTT.

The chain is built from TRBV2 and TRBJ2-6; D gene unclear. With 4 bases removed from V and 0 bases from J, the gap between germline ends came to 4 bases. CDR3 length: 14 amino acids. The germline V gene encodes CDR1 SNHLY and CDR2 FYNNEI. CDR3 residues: CASSVRSGANVLTF. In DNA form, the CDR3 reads TGTGCCAGCAGTGTCCGCTCTGGGGCCAACGTCCTGACTTTC.

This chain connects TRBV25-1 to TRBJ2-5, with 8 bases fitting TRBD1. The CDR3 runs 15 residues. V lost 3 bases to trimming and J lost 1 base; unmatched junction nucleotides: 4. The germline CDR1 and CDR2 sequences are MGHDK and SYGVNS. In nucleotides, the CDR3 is TGTGCCAGCAGTGACCCAGACAGGGGCCAAGAGACCCAGTACTTC. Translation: CASSDPDRGQETQYF.

The CDR3 here is CAWRRDRVTEAFF. The CDR3 nucleotides are TGTGCCTGGAGACGGGACAGGGTCACTGAAGCTTTCTTT. The chain uses TRBV30 and TRBJ1-1; TRBD1 matches at 9 bases. The CDR3 has 13 residues. J gave up 4 bases and V 3 bases, and 3 bases lay outside the gene matches. Germline V gene data show CDR1 as GTSNPN and CDR2 as SVGIG (reference sequence).

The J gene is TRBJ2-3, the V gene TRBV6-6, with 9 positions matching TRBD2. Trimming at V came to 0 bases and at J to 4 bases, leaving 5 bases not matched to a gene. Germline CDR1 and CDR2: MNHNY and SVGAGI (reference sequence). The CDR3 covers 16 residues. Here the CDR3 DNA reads TGTGCCAGCAGTTACTCGTCGGCGGGGGGGGCAGATACGCAGTATTTT. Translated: CASSYSSAGGADTQYF.

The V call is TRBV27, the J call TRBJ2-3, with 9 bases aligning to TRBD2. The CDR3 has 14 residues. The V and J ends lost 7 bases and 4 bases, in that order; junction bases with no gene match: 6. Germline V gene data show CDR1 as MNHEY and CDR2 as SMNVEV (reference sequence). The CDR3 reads CASKGGGAADTQYF. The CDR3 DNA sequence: TGTGCCAGCAAAGGCGGGGGGGCGGCAGATACGCAGTATTTT.

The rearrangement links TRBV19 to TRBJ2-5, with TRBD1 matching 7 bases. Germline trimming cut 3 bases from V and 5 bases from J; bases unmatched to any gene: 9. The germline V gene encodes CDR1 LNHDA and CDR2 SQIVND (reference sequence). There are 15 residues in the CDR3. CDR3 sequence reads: CASSILTGLGETQYF. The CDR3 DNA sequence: TGTGCCAGTAGTATTTTGACAGGGTTGGGCGAGACCCAGTACTTC.

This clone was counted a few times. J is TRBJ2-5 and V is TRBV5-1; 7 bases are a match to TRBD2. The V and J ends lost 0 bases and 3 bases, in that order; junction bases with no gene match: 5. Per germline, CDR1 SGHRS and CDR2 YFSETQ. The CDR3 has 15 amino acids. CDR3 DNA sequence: TGCGCCAGCAGCTTGGGGGCTAGCGGCGAAGAGACCCAGTACTTC. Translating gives CASSLGASGEETQYF.

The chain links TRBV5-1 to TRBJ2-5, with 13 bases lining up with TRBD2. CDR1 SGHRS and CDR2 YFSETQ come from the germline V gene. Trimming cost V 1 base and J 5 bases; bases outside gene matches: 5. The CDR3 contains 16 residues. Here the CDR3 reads CASSLTSGGVRETQYF. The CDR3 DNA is TGCGCCAGCAGCTTGACTAGCGGGGGGGTAAGGGAGACCCAGTACTTC.

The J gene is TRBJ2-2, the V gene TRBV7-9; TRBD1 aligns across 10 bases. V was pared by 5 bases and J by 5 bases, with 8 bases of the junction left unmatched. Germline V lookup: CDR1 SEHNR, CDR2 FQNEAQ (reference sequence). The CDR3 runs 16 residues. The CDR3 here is CASSPPGQGMTGELFF. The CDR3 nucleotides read TGTGCCAGCAGCCCTCCGGGACAGGGGATGACCGGGGAGCTGTTTTTT.

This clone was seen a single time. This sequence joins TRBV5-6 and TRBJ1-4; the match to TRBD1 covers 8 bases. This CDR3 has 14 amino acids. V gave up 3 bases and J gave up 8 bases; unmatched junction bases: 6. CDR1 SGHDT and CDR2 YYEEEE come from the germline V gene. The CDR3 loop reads CASSSDRVGEKLFF. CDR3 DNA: TGTGCCAGCAGCTCGGACAGGGTCGGGGAAAAACTGTTTTTT.

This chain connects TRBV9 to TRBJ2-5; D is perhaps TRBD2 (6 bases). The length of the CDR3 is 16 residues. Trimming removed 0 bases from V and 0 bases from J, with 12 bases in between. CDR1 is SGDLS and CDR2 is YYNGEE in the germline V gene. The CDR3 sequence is CASSVGIRRDQETQYF. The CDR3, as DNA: TGTGCCAGCAGCGTAGGGATTCGGAGGGACCAAGAGACCCAGTACTTC. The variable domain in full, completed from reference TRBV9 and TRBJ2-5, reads DSGVTQTPKHLITATGQRVTLRCSPRSGDLSVYWYQQSLDQGLQFLIQYYNGEERAKGNILERFSAQQFPDLHSELNLSSLELGDSALYFCASSVGIRRDQETQYFGPGTRLLVL.

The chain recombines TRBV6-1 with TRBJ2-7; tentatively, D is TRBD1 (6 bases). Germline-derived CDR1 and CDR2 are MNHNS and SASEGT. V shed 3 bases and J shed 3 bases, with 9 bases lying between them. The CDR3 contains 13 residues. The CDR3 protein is CASSDQGNYEQYF. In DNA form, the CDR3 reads TGTGCCAGCAGTGATCAGGGGAACTACGAGCAGTACTTC.

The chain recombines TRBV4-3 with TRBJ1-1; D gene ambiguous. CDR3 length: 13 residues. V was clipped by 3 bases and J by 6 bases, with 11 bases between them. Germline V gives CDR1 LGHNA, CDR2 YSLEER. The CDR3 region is CASSQGAGSEAFF. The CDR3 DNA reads TGCGCCAGCAGCCAGGGCGCGGGGTCTGAAGCTTTCTTT.

CDR3 residues: CASSISTGGGTDTQYF. The CDR3 nucleotides are TGTGCCAGTAGTATAAGTACAGGGGGCGGCACAGATACGCAGTATTTT. The chain is built from TRBV19 and TRBJ2-3, with 9 bases fitting TRBD1. CDR1 and CDR2 from the germline V gene are LNHDA and SQIVND (reference sequence). This CDR3 spans 16 amino acids. After removal of 2 bases from V and 1 base from J, the junction contained 4 bases not matched to a gene.

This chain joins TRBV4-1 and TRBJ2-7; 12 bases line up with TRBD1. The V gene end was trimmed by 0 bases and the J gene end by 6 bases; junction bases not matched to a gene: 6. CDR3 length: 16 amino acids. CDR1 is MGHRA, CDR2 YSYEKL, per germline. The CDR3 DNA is TGCGCCAGCAGCCAAGATCCGGGACAGGGGGCGTTCGAGCAGTACTTC. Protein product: CASSQDPGQGAFEQYF.